Each of the 10 T cell receptor beta chains below was sequenced from the same sample in a study of T cells after yellow fever vaccination. Each CDR3 protein gets one entry after TCRdb re-called the 5' RACE reads with MiXCR. This table holds some 600,000 distinct CDR3 sequences, about a sixth found once. The source material was PBMCs, sampled 5 to 6 days after the first yellow fever vaccination. Every receptor here comes from a man aged 18 to 35 who received the YFV17D yellow fever vaccine.

In its sample, this clonotype was seen a few times. V and J are TRBV2 and TRBJ2-3; D is perhaps TRBD2 (6 bases). Germline CDR1 reads SNHLY; CDR2 reads FYNNEI. The CDR3 loop spans 15 amino acids. The V end lost 5 bases, the J end lost 6 bases, and 18 bases lay between the germline ends. CDR3 region: CASSPRDFAGDTQYF. DNA of the CDR3: TGTGCCAGCAGTCCCCGGGACTTCGCAGGGGATACGCAGTATTTT.

This clonotype was found a few times. This chain uses TRBV6-2 or TRBV6-3 with TRBJ2-5; D possibly matches TRBD1 or TRBD2 (5 bases each). Germline-derived CDR1 and CDR2 are MNHEY and SVGEGT. V lost 3 bases and J 2 bases, leaving 10 bases between the germline ends. The CDR3 consists of 14 residues. The CDR3 DNA sequence: TGTGCCAGCAGTTATGGATGGGGGCAAGAGACCCAGTACTTC. Translating it yields CASSYGWGQETQYF.

The rearrangement uses TRBV7-8 and TRBJ2-3, with D possibly matching TRBD2 (6 bases). The germline V gene encodes CDR1 SGHVS and CDR2 FQNEAQ. V was pared by 2 bases and J by 1 base, with 13 bases between. The CDR3 contains 16 residues. The CDR3 nucleotides are TGTGCCAGCAGCTTATATGTTGGCGGGGGCACAGATACGCAGTATTTT. Amino acids: CASSLYVGGGTDTQYF.

The genes are TRBV6-2 or TRBV6-3 and TRBJ1-2, with D tentatively TRBD1 (6 bases). This CDR3 has 15 amino acids. V lost 5 bases and J 1 base, leaving 14 bases between the germline ends. Germline V gene sequence: CDR1 MNHEY, CDR2 SVGEGT. CDR3 sequence reads: CASSKDSPHNYGYTF. The CDR3 DNA is TGTGCCAGCAGTAAGGACAGCCCTCATAACTATGGCTACACCTTC.

The gene calls are TRBV10-3 and TRBJ2-1; 7 bases line up with TRBD2. The CDR3 is 15 residues long. Germline V CDR1 and CDR2: ENHRY, SYGVKD. V trimming: 3 bases; J trimming: 6 bases; junction bases outside the gene matches: 8. CDR3 amino acids: CAISDLGGEFNEQFF. CDR3 DNA: TGTGCCATCAGTGATCTGGGGGGGGAATTCAATGAGCAGTTCTTC.

This clonotype turned up a few times. This chain uses TRBV3-1 with TRBJ2-1, with D possibly called TRBD1 or TRBD2 (5 bases each). CDR3 size: 16 residues. Germline values: CDR1 LGHDT, CDR2 YNNKEL (reference sequence). The V end lost 7 bases, the J end lost 0 bases, and 16 bases lay between the germline ends. The CDR3 spells CASISRSGTSYNEQFF. CDR3 bases: TGTGCCAGCATCAGCAGGTCAGGGACCTCCTACAATGAGCAGTTCTTC.

The rearrangement uses TRBV29-1 and TRBJ2-3; D gene unclear. Germline CDR1 SQVTM, CDR2 ANQGSEA. There are 12 residues in the CDR3. The germline V and J ends were trimmed by 8 bases and 5 bases, with 14 bases remaining between them. CDR3: CSHTAPGDTQYF. The CDR3 bases are TGCAGCCACACCGCACCTGGAGATACGCAGTATTTT.

The V gene is TRBV5-1, the J gene TRBJ2-5; TRBD1 agrees at 7 bases. V trimming: 5 bases; J trimming: 2 bases; junction bases outside the gene matches: 6. CDR3 size: 14 residues. CDR1 and CDR2 (germline): SGHRS, YFSETQ. CDR3 DNA: TGCGCCAGCAGACTGGGACAGCTTCAAGAGACCCAGTACTTC. Protein: CASRLGQLQETQYF.

The rearrangement uses TRBV9 and TRBJ2-3; D gene ambiguous. Looked up from germline, CDR1 is SGDLS and CDR2 is YYNGEE. CDR3 length: 12 residues. The V end was cut by 3 bases, the J end by 4 bases, with 6 bases between. The CDR3 DNA reads as TGTGCCAGCAGCGCCGATCCAGATACGCAGTATTTT. Translated, it gives CASSADPDTQYF.

A few counts support this clonotype. This chain joins TRBV18 and TRBJ2-7; D uncertain. V was shortened by 3 bases and J by 7 bases, with 13 bases between the two germline ends. Germline V gene lookup returns CDR1 KGHSH and CDR2 LQKENI. The length of the CDR3 is 13 residues. Written as DNA, the CDR3 is TGTGCCAGCTCACCGGACGGCGAGTGGGAGCAGTACTTC. This gives the protein CASSPDGEWEQYF.